This T cell receptor beta chain was sequenced in a study of T cells after yellow fever vaccination. Trimming removed 1 base from V and 4 bases from J, with 22 bases in between. This CDR3 comprises 19 residues. Germline CDR1 MGHRA, CDR2 YSYEKL. Only one count was recorded for this clonotype. 5'RACE template switching generated TCR cDNA, adding a universal primer site and UMIs. TCRdb fed the 5' RACE reads into MiXCR, producing one record per CDR3 protein. The data show 500,000 to 650,000 distinct CDR3 sequences, about a sixth seen once. The material sequenced was PBMCs, taken less than 6 days after the first yellow fever vaccination. The rearrangement links TRBV4-1 to TRBJ2-2; D assignment may be TRBD1 or TRBD2 (5 bases each). This receptor was obtained from a man in his late teens or twenties who received the YFV17D yellow fever vaccine. The CDR3 nucleotides read TGCGCCAGCAGCCAAGCCGGTGGATCGGGGCGTGGAGGCACCGGGGAGCTGTTTTTT. Translating gives CASSQAGGSGRGGTGELFF.